The present entry profiles one T cell receptor (beta chain) with its context. The sample's time point: healthy volunteer bleed at 2 weeks. Unfractionated whole blood yielded total RNA. The source of the sample is a study of human T cells and chemical hapten exposure. TCRdb re-called the RACE reads through MiXCR, storing one row per CDR3 protein. The sample lists around 130,000 distinct CDR3 sequences; more than 7.5% were seen once. Between the trimmed V and J ends, which lost 8 bases and 4 bases, there was a span of 17 bases. This CDR3 has 14 amino acids. The material sequenced was whole blood. This chain uses TRBV12-3 or TRBV12-4 with TRBJ1-2; the D gene is possibly TRBD1 (5 bases). The origin of this receptor is a male donor in good health. Some clones in this sample may be carry-over from other donors' samples. Written as DNA, the CDR3 is TGTGCCAGCGGCCTCCCCGACAGAGTCTATGGCTACACCTTC. Translation gives CASGLPDRVYGYTF.